This T cell receptor (beta chain) appears in the sequencing data of a study of blood T cell repertoires in COVID-19. Overall study: COVID-19 samples from acute and convalescent phases originated in the United States, Italy and Spain. From T cells, B-cell-depleted T cells, or PBMCs came the material, which was cDNA or gDNA.

In the study's own analysis: Nucleated cell counts were estimated from reference gene primer amplification. Measured with immunoSEQ multiplex PCR; TCRdb has only the in-frame clones, and not every one. The D gene and trimming were derived from the DNA, and the V and J assignments and clone size from that table. Of tens of thousands of clones detected, roughly 89% appear once; the ten largest clones hold about 4.3%. Germline-derived CDR1 and CDR2 are SQVTM and ANQGSEA. The CDR3 length is 16 residues. Trimming cost V 4 bases and J 3 bases, with 20 bases left between them. The sample consisted of peripheral blood. J is TRBJ2-3 and V is TRBV29-1, with D perhaps matching TRBD2 (7 bases). The source is an elderly woman with active or convalescent COVID-19. This CDR3 is CSVVSPQGGGTDTQYF. CDR3 nucleotides: TGCAGCGTTGTATCGCCCCAGGGAGGGGGAACAGATACGCAGTATTTT.